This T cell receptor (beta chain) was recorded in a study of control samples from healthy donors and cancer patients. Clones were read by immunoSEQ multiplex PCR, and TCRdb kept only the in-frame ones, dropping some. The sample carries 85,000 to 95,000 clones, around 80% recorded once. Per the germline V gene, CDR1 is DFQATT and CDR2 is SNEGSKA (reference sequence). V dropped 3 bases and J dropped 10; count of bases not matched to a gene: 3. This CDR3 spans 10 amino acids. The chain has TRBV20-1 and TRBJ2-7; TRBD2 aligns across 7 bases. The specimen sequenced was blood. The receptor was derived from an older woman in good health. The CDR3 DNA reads TGCAGTGCTAGTGGCGGGGGTCAGTACTTC. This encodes CSASGGGQYF.